This T cell receptor beta chain was sequenced in a study of T cell repertoires in cytomegalovirus infection. Study-wide background: It can be stated that public TCR beta signatures indicated CMV infection as well as a matching HLA type.

With 3 bases clipped from V and 4 bases from J, the junction kept 10 bases outside the gene matches. In germline, CDR1 is SGHVS, CDR2 FQNEAQ. The CDR3 length is 16 residues. MiXCR, applied by TCRdb to the reads, yields one record per CDR3 protein. This table has about 100,000 distinct CDR3 sequences, about 15% appearing once. Of note for this clonotype: This may come from a read error, since a much larger clone is one base off.

This sequence originates from a human donor in good health (CMV status not recorded). Some clones in this sample may be carry-over from other donors' samples. What was sequenced was PBMCs. The chain uses TRBV7-8 and TRBJ2-7; 9 bases agree with TRBD2. Here the CDR3 DNA reads TGTGCCAGCAGCTTTCCGAGGGCGGGGGGGCTGTACGAGCAGTACTTC. Its translation is CASSFPRAGGLYEQYF.